Given below is one T cell receptor (beta chain) in context. Its antigen is unidentified. Assay used: immunoSEQ multiplex PCR; TCRdb lists only in-frame clones, some missing. The profile shows more than 35,000 clones, 85% to 90% of them singletons. The sample comes from a study of regulatory and conventional T cells in RAG deficiency. Whole-study results and caveats: In Omenn syndrome, Treg and Tconv repertoires overlapped >85%. Shannon entropy was markedly lower and Simpson indices higher in RAG-deficient patients than control T-cell subsets. Other subsets showed 9.5 to 10-fold reductions, but Treg unique TCR beta sequences fell roughly 90-fold in these patients.

Genomic DNA came from blood conventional CD4+ T cells gated CD25-low CD127-high. This CDR3 contains 12 residues. The V and J ends lost 3 bases and 6 bases respectively, with 8 bases between them. Germline assignment: CDR1 SGDLS and CDR2 YYNGEE. Another study also made use of these data, one on regulatory T cells. This second report adds: The primer mix had 52 TRBV and 13 TRBJ primers. Regulatory T cells showed the strongest V-J pair restriction and V/J gene skewing among patient repertoires.

This sequence joins TRBV9 and TRBJ2-3, with D maybe TRBD2 (5 bases). The sequencing input was CD4+ effector T cells sorted from blood. This TCR came from a human donor in good health. CDR3 region: CASSASGDTQYF. The CDR3 DNA is TGTGCCAGCAGCGCCTCGGGGGATACGCAGTATTTT.